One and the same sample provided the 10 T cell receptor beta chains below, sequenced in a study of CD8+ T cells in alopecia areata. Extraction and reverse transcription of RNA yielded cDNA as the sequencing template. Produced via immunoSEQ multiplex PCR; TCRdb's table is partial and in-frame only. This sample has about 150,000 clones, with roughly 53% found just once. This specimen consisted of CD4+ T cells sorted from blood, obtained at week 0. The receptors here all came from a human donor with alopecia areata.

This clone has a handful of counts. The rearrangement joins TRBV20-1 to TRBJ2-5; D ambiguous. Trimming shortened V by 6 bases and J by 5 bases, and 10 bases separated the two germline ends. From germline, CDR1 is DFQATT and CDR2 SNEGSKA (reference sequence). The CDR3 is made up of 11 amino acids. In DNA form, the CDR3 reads TGCAGTGCACCGGTGTTCGAGACCCAGTACTTC. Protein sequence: CSAPVFETQYF.

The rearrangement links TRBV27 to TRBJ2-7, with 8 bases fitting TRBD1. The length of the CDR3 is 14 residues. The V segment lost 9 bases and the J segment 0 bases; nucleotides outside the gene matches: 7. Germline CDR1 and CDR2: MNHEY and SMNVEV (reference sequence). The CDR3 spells CASRYRGSSYEQYF. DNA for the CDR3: TGTGCCAGTAGATACAGGGGGAGCTCCTACGAGCAGTACTTC.

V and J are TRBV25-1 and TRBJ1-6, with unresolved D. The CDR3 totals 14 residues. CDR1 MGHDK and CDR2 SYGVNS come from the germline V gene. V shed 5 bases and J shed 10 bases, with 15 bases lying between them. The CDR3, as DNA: TGTGCCAGCAGTTCCGGGCCCAAGGGCTCACCCCTCCACTTT. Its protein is CASSSGPKGSPLHF.

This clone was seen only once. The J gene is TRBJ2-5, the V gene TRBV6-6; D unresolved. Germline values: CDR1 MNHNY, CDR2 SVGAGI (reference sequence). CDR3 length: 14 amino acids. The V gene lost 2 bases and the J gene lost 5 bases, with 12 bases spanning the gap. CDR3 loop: CASSYQSSRETQYF. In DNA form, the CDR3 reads TGTGCCAGCAGTTACCAATCTTCCCGGGAGACCCAGTACTTC.

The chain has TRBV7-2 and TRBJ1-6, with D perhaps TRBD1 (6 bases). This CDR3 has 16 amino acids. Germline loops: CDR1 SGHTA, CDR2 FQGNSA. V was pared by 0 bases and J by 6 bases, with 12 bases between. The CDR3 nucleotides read TGTGCCAGCAGCTTAGCTGGACAGAAAGTTAATTCACCCCTCCACTTT. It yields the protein CASSLAGQKVNSPLHF.

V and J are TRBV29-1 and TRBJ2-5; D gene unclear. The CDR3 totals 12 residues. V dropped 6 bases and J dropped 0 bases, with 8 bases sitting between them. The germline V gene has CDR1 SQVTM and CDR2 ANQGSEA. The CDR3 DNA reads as TGCAGCGTCGGACGGAACCAAGAGACCCAGTACTTC. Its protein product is CSVGRNQETQYF. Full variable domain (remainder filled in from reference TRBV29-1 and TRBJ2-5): SAVISQKPSRDICQRGTSLTIQCQVDSQVTMMFWYRQQPGQSLTLIATANQGSEATYESGFVIDKFPISRPNLTFSTLTVSNMSPEDSSIYLCSVGRNQETQYFGPGTRLLVL.

CDR3 coding DNA: TGTGCCTCGGGGGAAACAGGGGGAATGGATGAGCAGTTCTTC. Amino acids: CASGETGGMDEQFF. The chain uses TRBV19 and TRBJ2-1; TRBD1 matches 8 bases. The CDR3 is 14 amino acids. The V gene's germline CDR1 is LNHDA and CDR2 SQIVND (reference sequence). Trimming removed 11 bases from V and 8 bases from J; junction bases left unmatched: 14.

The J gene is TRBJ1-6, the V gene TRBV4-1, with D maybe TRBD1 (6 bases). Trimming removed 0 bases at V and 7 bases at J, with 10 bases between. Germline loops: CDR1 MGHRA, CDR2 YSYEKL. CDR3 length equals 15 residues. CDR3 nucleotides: TGCGCCAGCAGCCAAGACATGGACAGAAATTCACCCCTCCACTTT. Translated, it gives CASSQDMDRNSPLHF.

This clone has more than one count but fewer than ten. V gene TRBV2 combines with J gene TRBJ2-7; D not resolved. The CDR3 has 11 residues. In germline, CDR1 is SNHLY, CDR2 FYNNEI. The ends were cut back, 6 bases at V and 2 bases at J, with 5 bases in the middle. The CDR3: CASSPAYEQYF. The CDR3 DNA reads TGTGCCAGCAGCCCCGCCTACGAGCAGTACTTC.

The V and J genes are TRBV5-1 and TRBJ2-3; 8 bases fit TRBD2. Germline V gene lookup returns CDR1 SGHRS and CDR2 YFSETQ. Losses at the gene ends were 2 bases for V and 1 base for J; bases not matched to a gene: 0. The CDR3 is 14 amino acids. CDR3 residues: CASSFSGGTDTQYF. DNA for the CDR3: TGCGCCAGCAGCTTTAGCGGGGGCACAGATACGCAGTATTTT.